Below, 5 T cell receptor beta chains from the same sample are listed, as sequenced in a study of human T cells and chemical hapten exposure. TCRdb fed the RACE reads into MiXCR, producing one record per CDR3 protein. Of some 84,000 distinct CDR3 sequences in the sample, 8.5% to 9% were seen once. The sample's time point: pre-sensitization, week 0. Treatment: therapeutic diphenylcyclopropenone sensitization with weekly scalp DPC. The sample was whole blood, taken in connection with sensitization to the hapten diphenylcyclopropenone (DPC). The source is a man aged 35 to 55 with alopecia areata. Some clones in this sample may be carry-over from other donors' samples.

J is TRBJ2-7 and V is TRBV21-1; TRBD1 reflects the table's D call only, with no check against the DNA. TRBV21-1 is an annotated pseudogene. There are 16 residues in the CDR3. CDR3 loop: CASSKALPEGAIEQYV. In DNA, the CDR3 is TGTGCCAGCAGCAAAGCGCTTCCGGAGGGGGCAATCGAGCAGTACGTC.

This clonotype was detected a few times. The genes are TRBV2 and TRBJ2-3; unclear D gene. There are 14 residues in the CDR3. Per the germline V gene, CDR1 is SNHLY and CDR2 is FYNNEI. Trimming pared 8 bases from V and 3 bases from J, leaving 15 bases between. The CDR3 DNA follows: TGTGCCAGCGTTGAAGGGCTTAAAACAGATACGCAGTATTTT. It encodes CASVEGLKTDTQYF.

This clonotype was seen at least ten times. This sequence joins TRBV10-3 and TRBJ1-6; no clear D gene. The V and J ends lost 4 bases and 8 bases respectively, with 9 bases between them. This CDR3 is 13 amino acids long. The V gene's germline CDR1 is ENHRY and CDR2 SYGVKD. The CDR3: CAISGLEDSPLHF. CDR3 sequence (DNA): TGTGCCATCAGTGGATTGGAAGATTCACCCCTCCACTTT.

This clonotype occurred many times. The chain couples TRBV10-2 to TRBJ2-3; 8 nucleotides match TRBD1. V dropped 9 bases and J dropped 2; count of bases not matched to a gene: 10. Looked up from germline, CDR1 is WSHSY and CDR2 is SAAADI. The CDR3 runs 15 residues. The CDR3 bases are TGCGCCAGTTGGGAGACAGGGGCCGCCACAGATACGCAGTATTTT. Translation: CASWETGAATDTQYF.

This clonotype was seen a handful of times. The CDR3 region is CASSLTGGYEQYF. CDR3 nucleotide sequence: TGTGCCAGCAGTTTAACTGGAGGATACGAGCAGTACTTC. This rearrangement joins TRBV12-3 or TRBV12-4 to TRBJ2-7, with D possibly matching TRBD2 (5 bases). V lost 2 bases and J 4 bases, leaving 9 bases between the germline ends. The CDR3 is made up of 13 amino acids.